This T cell receptor (beta chain) was profiled in a study of Graves' ophthalmopathy and Graves' hyperthyroidism. Background on the study: Stable hyperthyroid donors showed no ophthalmopathy during 18 months follow-up. The study, taken as a whole, reports: Ophthalmopathy progression predictions by the model showed roughly 75% specificity and approximately 70% sensitivity.

V lost 1 base to trimming and J lost 7 bases, with 12 bases between them. Germline loops: CDR1 SGHRS, CDR2 YFSETQ. The CDR3 runs 15 residues. Regarding this clonotype: Antigen: not known.

Patients in the hyperthyroidism group, adults aged 18 to 65, were newly diagnosed, under 2 months' duration. The authors diagnosed from clinical symptoms, serum thyroxine, TRAb, thyroid ultrasound and orbital computed tomography. TCR beta CDR3 amplification used RNA transcripts. RT-PCR with HTBI primers came first, then second-round multiplex PCR. TCRdb itself ran the multiplex PCR reads through MiXCR, one entry per CDR3 protein. The table has roughly 600,000 distinct CDR3 sequences, 35% to 40% seen once; the top ten hold about 4.1%. The chain carries TRBV5-1 and TRBJ1-6; TRBD1 is a possible D gene (5 bases). Source material: peripheral blood or thyroid tissue (not recorded which). This sequence was found in an adult man with Graves' hyperthyroidism. The CDR3 loop reads CASSLQGNKNSPLHF. For the CDR3, the DNA is TGCGCCAGCAGCTTGCAGGGAAACAAAAATTCACCCCTCCACTTT.